What follows are 13 T cell receptor beta chains derived from one specimen sequenced in a study of identical twins. TCRdb processed the 5' RACE reads anew with MiXCR; each CDR3 protein has one entry. The sample carries 300,000 to 400,000 distinct CDR3 sequences, approximately 8.7% recorded once. Sequenced input: naive T cells sorted from blood. Source of these receptors: a woman aged 50 to 65 in good health.

V usage is TRBV14 and J usage is TRBJ1-2; D remains unclear. The CDR3 is 14 residues long. Trimming left V 0 bases short and J 1 base short, with 6 bases between. Germline lookup yields CDR1 SGHDN and CDR2 FVKESK. CDR3 sequence (DNA): TGTGCCAGCAGCCAAGAAAGGATTAACTATGGCTACACCTTC. Its translation: CASSQERINYGYTF. The full variable domain, rest sourced from reference TRBV14 and TRBJ1-2, is EAGVTQFPSHSVIEKGQTVTLRCDPISGHDNLYWYRRVMGKEIKFLLHFVKESKQDESGMPNNRFLAERTGGTYSTLKVQPAELEDSGVYFCASSQERINYGYTFGSGTRLTVV.

The chain has TRBV27 and TRBJ2-7, with 9 positions matching TRBD1. The CDR3 sequence is 15 residues long. V gave up 4 bases and J gave up 5 bases; unmatched junction bases: 9. Germline loops: CDR1 MNHEY, CDR2 SMNVEV (reference sequence). The DNA for the CDR3 is TGTGCCAGCAGTTCACCGGGACAGGGCGGCCACGAGCAGTACTTC. Its protein product is CASSSPGQGGHEQYF.

This clonotype was detected a few times. This sequence joins TRBV20-1 and TRBJ2-7; 7 bases align to TRBD2. V lost 7 bases to trimming and J lost 5 bases; unmatched junction nucleotides: 23. This CDR3 contains 17 residues. Germline-derived CDR1 and CDR2 are DFQATT and SNEGSKA (reference sequence). This chain's CDR3 is CSDQKWEGSQAVNEQYV. For the CDR3, the DNA is TGCAGTGACCAAAAGTGGGAGGGCTCCCAGGCTGTGAACGAGCAGTACGTC.

In this sample, this clonotype turned up many times. V usage is TRBV7-7 and J usage is TRBJ1-2; unclear D gene. Germline lookup yields CDR1 SSHAT and CDR2 FNYEAQ (reference sequence). This CDR3 is 14 amino acids long. The CDR3 region has the DNA TGTGCTAGTCGAGTCTTTCAATACCCATATGGCTACACCTTC. This encodes CASRVFQYPYGYTF.

This clonotype was detected ten times or more. The chain couples TRBV20-1 to TRBJ1-5; no firm D call. V lost 3 bases and J 1 base, leaving 7 bases between the germline ends. Germline V gene data show CDR1 as DFQATT and CDR2 as SNEGSKA (reference sequence). CDR3 length: 13 residues. CDR3: CSARTGSNQPQHF. In DNA, the CDR3 is TGCAGTGCTAGGACGGGGAGCAATCAGCCCCAGCATTTT.

The rearrangement links TRBV29-1 to TRBJ1-2; D not resolved. In germline, CDR1 is SQVTM, CDR2 ANQGSEA. Trimming removed 3 bases from V and 6 bases from J, with 14 bases in between. The CDR3 is 13 residues long. The CDR3: CSVEYLGLNGYTF. The CDR3 bases are TGCAGCGTTGAGTATTTAGGTTTAAATGGCTACACCTTC.

The chain joins TRBV7-7 to TRBJ2-6; a weak D match, TRBD1 (5 bases). The V end was cut by 5 bases, the J end by 2 bases, with 16 bases between. Germline-derived CDR1 and CDR2 are SSHAT and FNYEAQ (reference sequence). This CDR3 is 17 amino acids long. CDR3 sequence reads: CASSRGHAGAGANVLTF. The CDR3 DNA is TGTGCCAGCAGCCGAGGACACGCTGGGGCTGGGGCCAACGTCCTGACTTTC. Combining the CDR3 with reference TRBV7-7 and TRBJ2-6 gives the whole variable domain GAGVSQSPRYKVTKRGQDVTLRCDPISSHATLYWYQQALGQGPEFLTYFNYEAQPDKSGLPSDRFSAERPEGSISTLTIQRTEQRDSAMYRCASSRGHAGAGANVLTFGAGSRLTVL.

This clonotype was seen only a few times. V usage is TRBV6-1 and J usage is TRBJ2-5; the match to TRBD1 covers 9 bases. Germline trimming cut 3 bases from V and 5 bases from J; bases unmatched to any gene: 10. Germline CDR1 is MNHNS and CDR2 is SASEGT. The CDR3 consists of 16 residues. The CDR3 nucleotides are TGTGCCAGCAGTGATCCGGGACAGGGAGTCCGGGAGACCCAGTACTTC. Its protein product is CASSDPGQGVRETQYF.

This clonotype was found a few times. This chain connects TRBV20-1 to TRBJ1-2; 7 bases line up with TRBD1. CDR1 DFQATT and CDR2 SNEGSKA come from the germline V gene (reference sequence). The CDR3 is 13 residues long. V dropped 0 bases and J dropped 4; count of bases not matched to a gene: 2. The CDR3 DNA reads TGCAGTGCTAGAGATTGGGACAGCTATGGCTACACCTTC. Translation gives CSARDWDSYGYTF.

The sample holds many counts of this clonotype. The genes are TRBV3-1 and TRBJ1-1; D ambiguous. CDR1 is LGHDT, CDR2 YNNKEL, per germline (reference sequence). The ends were cut back, 0 bases at V and 2 bases at J, with 7 bases in the middle. This CDR3 contains 14 residues. The CDR3 DNA sequence: TGTGCCAGCAGCCAAGAATTGGCAAACACTGAAGCTTTCTTT. As protein: CASSQELANTEAFF.

This clonotype appeared many times. V usage is TRBV12-3 or TRBV12-4 and J usage is TRBJ2-2; no firm D call. V was pared by 3 bases and J by 4 bases, with 12 bases between. The CDR3 has 15 amino acids. Here the CDR3 reads CASSFYQQITGELFF. CDR3 sequence (DNA): TGTGCCAGCAGTTTTTACCAGCAAATCACCGGGGAGCTGTTTTTT.

At least ten counts were recorded for this clonotype. Because it lacks the conserved phenylalanine or tryptophan at the end, this CDR3 is likely a read error. The DNA is omitted, as the CDR3 cannot be located on it reliably, and the CDR3 follows TCRdb's listing. The V gene is TRBV14, the J gene TRBJ1-4; TRBD1, the table's D call, was not compared with the DNA. The CDR3 adds up to 10 amino acids, both ends counted. Germline CDR1 reads SGHDN; CDR2 reads FVKESK. The CDR3 reads CASSQARERL.

This clonotype occurred many times. This chain links TRBV15 with TRBJ1-5, with TRBD1 matching 7 bases. The germline V gene has CDR1 LNHNV and CDR2 YYDKDF (reference sequence). This CDR3 contains 19 residues. Germline trimming cut 0 bases from V and 3 bases from J; bases unmatched to any gene: 14. The CDR3 sequence: CATSRESAQRDRLNQPQHF. The CDR3 DNA is TGTGCCACCAGCAGAGAAAGCGCCCAGAGGGACAGACTCAATCAGCCCCAGCATTTT. The variable domain in full, with the rest retrieved from reference TRBV15 and TRBJ1-5, is DAMVIQNPRYQVTQFGKPVTLSCSQTLNHNVMYWYQQKSSQAPKLLFHYYDKDFNNEADTPDNFQSRRPNTSFCFLDIRSPGLGDTAMYLCATSRESAQRDRLNQPQHFGDGTRLSIL.